This TCR beta chain is from a study of metastatic and nonmetastatic thyroid tumors. Study overall: Repertoire comparisons spanned blood and tumor or nodule tissue from malignant and benign thyroid patients.

Ahead of thyroid surgery, no patient had received treatment of any kind. Whole-study results and caveats: Reports indicated that malignant thyroid tumors showed significantly higher TCR beta diversity than benign nodules did, in blood and tumor.

This clone was seen ten or more times. Its target is not known. Under the authors' procedure: Clinicopathological groups supplied CDR3 differences that were used to build a distant-metastasis classifier for papillary thyroid cancer. TCRdb re-called the PCR reads through MiXCR. TCRdb's processing, not the authors', yielded these V and J calls. Of about 29,000 clones listed, 16% are singletons. The V gene lost 5 bases and the J gene lost 7 bases, with 9 bases spanning the gap. CDR3 length: 13 residues. Germline V lookup: CDR1 SGHVS, CDR2 FQNEAQ. This chain connects TRBV7-8 to TRBJ1-6; D is perhaps TRBD1 (5 bases). The origin of this receptor is a female donor with papillary thyroid cancer or a benign thyroid nodule (not recorded which). Some clones in this sample may be carry-over from other donors' samples. The sequenced sample consisted of blood. For the CDR3, the DNA is TGTGCCAGCAGCCCGACAGAAAATTCACCCCTCCACTTT. Encoded protein: CASSPTENSPLHF.